Listed below are T cell receptor beta chains from one sample, sequenced in a study of metastatic and nonmetastatic thyroid tumors. TCRdb reprocessed the PCR reads using MiXCR. The sample contains 32,000 or so clones, about a sixth of which appear only once. The specimen sequenced was blood. These receptors originate from a male donor with papillary thyroid cancer or a benign thyroid nodule (not recorded which). Some clones in this sample may be carry-over from other donors' samples. CDR3s include the opening cysteine and the closing phenylalanine or tryptophan. Fields, in order: V gene, clone size, D gene, J gene, CDR3 DNA, CDR3 protein. D genes are given only for firm matches. Clone size is not always given. Where it is, it says once, few, many or a class for expanded clones.

TRBV18	.	.	TRBJ1-1	TGTGCCAGCTCACCAGGGGGCTTTACTGAAGCTTTCTTT	CASSPGGFTEAFF
TRBV15	few	TRBD2	TRBJ2-1	TGTGCCACCAGCAGAGATTCGGGGGGAATTCAGGGCGATGAGCAGTTCTTC	CATSRDSGGIQGDEQFF
TRBV12-3/TRBV12-4	medium-sized	.	TRBJ2-7	TGTGCCAGCAGTACCGGACTCCCCTCAGGCTACGAGCAGTACTTC	CASSTGLPSGYEQYF
TRBV30	many	TRBD1	TRBJ2-2	TGTGCCTGGAGTACCCGGGGCAGGGGGCTGTTGTACACCGGGGAGCTGTTTTTT	CAWSTRGRGLLYTGELFF
TRBV9	many	TRBD2	TRBJ2-1	TGTGCCAGCAGCGCCAGCGCCCTAGCGGGCAATGAGCAGTTCTTC	CASSASALAGNEQFF
TRBV5-4	.	.	TRBJ1-1	TGTGCCAGCAGCGCCGGGACCATCTCAGAAGCTTTCTTT	CASSAGTISEAFF
TRBV6-4	many	.	TRBJ2-3	TGTGCCAGCAGTCGAGATGGACAAAGCACAGATACGCAGTATTTT	CASSRDGQSTDTQYF
TRBV4-2	.	.	TRBJ1-4	TGTGCCAGCAGCCTACAACAGCCTAATGAAAAACTGTTTTTC	CASSLQQPNEKLFF
TRBV5-4	.	.	TRBJ2-6	TGTGCCAGCAGCTATACCCGAGCCTCTGGGGCCAACGTCCTGACTTTC	CASSYTRASGANVLTF
TRBV20-1	many	.	TRBJ2-7	TGCAGTGCTAGAGGACAGATGAGCTCCTACGAGCAGTACTTC	CSARGQMSSYEQYF
TRBV2	many	TRBD2	TRBJ2-7	TGTGCCAGCAGTGAAGGACTAGCGGGATTGGGCTACGAGCAGTACTTC	CASSEGLAGLGYEQYF
TRBV4-2	.	TRBD2	TRBJ2-5	TGTGCCGGCAGCCACCCGGCGGGGGGGGGAGAGACCCAGTACTTC	CAGSHPAGGGETQYF
TRBV11-2	.	.	TRBJ2-7	TGTGCCGTTGAGGGAAGATCCCCGTCCTACGAGCGGTACTTC	CAVEGRSPSYERYF
TRBV6-5	.	.	TRBJ1-1	TGTGCCAGCAGTTCCCCGGGCACTGAAGCTTTCTTT	CASSSPGTEAFF
TRBV11-2	.	.	TRBJ1-3	TGTGCCAGCAGCTTAGAGGGCTTTAGTGGACTCTCTGGAAACACCATATATTTT	CASSLEGFSGLSGNTIYF
TRBV11-3	many	.	TRBJ2-5	TGTGCCAGCAGCTTCCTCGGGGTTGGAGAGACCCAGTACTTC	CASSFLGVGETQYF
TRBV6-1	many	TRBD1	TRBJ1-2	TGTGCCAGTCCCGGACAGGGAAGTAGCAGCTATGGCTACACCTTC	CASPGQGSSSYGYTF
TRBV6-6	many	TRBD1	TRBJ1-2	TGTGCCAGCAGTTACGGGCCGGGACAGGCTCAAGGCTACACCTTC	CASSYGPGQAQGYTF